The entry below gives a single T cell receptor beta chain sequence along with its context. No antigen is known for it. This same CDR3 is encoded by further DNA sequences in the sample. Measured with immunoSEQ multiplex PCR; TCRdb has only the in-frame clones, and not every one. This sample has roughly 2,000,000 clones, with approximately 94% found just once. The data derive from a study of shared clonotypes between healthy human individuals. Study-level results: Compared with memory subsets, naive subsets generally had larger estimated richness.

Cells designated naive CD8 were CD45RO-negative and were positively selected for CCR7, with terminally differentiated effector memory CD45RA+ cells excluded. The CDR3 is made up of 14 amino acids. Germline assignment: CDR1 SGHRS and CDR2 YFSETQ. After removal of 0 bases from V and 5 bases from J, the junction contained 2 bases not matched to a gene. The sequence was obtained from a man aged 18 to 29 in good health. Sequencing used naive CD8+ T cells sorted from blood. This chain links TRBV5-1 with TRBJ2-5, with TRBD1 identical over 9 bases. CDR3 region: CASSLGQGVETQYF. The CDR3 DNA is TGCGCCAGCAGCTTGGGACAGGGGGTTGAGACCCAGTACTTC. Variable domain in full (rest from reference TRBV5-1 and TRBJ2-5): KAGVTQTPRYLIKTRGQQVTLSCSPISGHRSVSWYQQTPGQGLQFLFEYFSETQRNKGNFPGRFSGRQFSNSRSEMNVSTLELGDSALYLCASSLGQGVETQYFGPGTRLLVL.